Listed below are T cell receptor beta chains from one sample, sequenced in a study of T cell responses to AZD1222 COVID-19 vaccine. Assay used: immunoSEQ multiplex PCR; TCRdb lists only in-frame clones, some missing. Here the sample spans approximately 110,000 clones, 70% to 90% being singletons. Sequences were derived from peripheral blood, sampled on day 0 of AZD1222 vaccination. Every receptor here comes from an adult in good health. Both conserved end residues are part of each CDR3. D genes are given only for firm matches. Clone size is stated in some rows and not others, as once, few, many or a class when expanded.

V	D	J	size	DNA	CDR3
TRBV4-2	TRBD1	TRBJ1-2	once	TGTGCCAGCACCCCTGTCGCGACAGGGAGAAATGGCTACACCTTC	CASTPVATGRNGYTF
TRBV3-1/TRBV3-2	.	TRBJ2-5	.	TGTGCCAGCAGCCTTGGCCCAGGGAGTTGGGAGACCCAGTACTTC	CASSLGPGSWETQYF
TRBV6-5	.	TRBJ1-4	once	TGTGCCAGCAGCCCATGGAGGGACCTTGGAGAAAAACTGTTTTTT	CASSPWRDLGEKLFF
TRBV6-5	.	TRBJ1-3	.	TGTGCCAGCAGTCAAATCCGGTCCTCTGGAAACACCATATATTTT	CASSQIRSSGNTIYF
TRBV27	.	TRBJ1-2	.	TGTGCCAGCAGTACAAGGGGCACTTACTATGGCTACACCTTC	CASSTRGTYYGYTF
TRBV2	.	TRBJ1-1	.	TGTGCCAGCAGTATAAAGGTTACTGAAGCTTTCTTT	CASSIKVTEAFF
TRBV4-3	TRBD1	TRBJ2-7	.	TGCGCCAGCAGCCAAGACCAGACAGGGAGAGAGCAGTACTTC	CASSQDQTGREQYF
TRBV29-1	TRBD1	TRBJ1-1	once	TGCAGCGCAACTGGCCCGGGGACAGGGGGCCTGAACACTGAAGCTTTCTTT	CSATGPGTGGLNTEAFF
TRBV3-1/TRBV3-2	.	TRBJ1-1	.	TGTGCCAGCAGCCGGACTACTGGGGTCGCCGGGCTAGCTTTCTTT	CASSRTTGVAGLAFF
TRBV6-1	TRBD1	TRBJ1-2	.	TGTGCCAGCAGCCGCGGACAGGACTCCTATGGCTACACCTTC	CASSRGQDSYGYTF
TRBV7-6	.	TRBJ2-7	.	TGTGCCAGCAGCTTAGCTACGGCACCGTCGGGGTCCTACGAGCAGTACTTC	CASSLATAPSGSYEQYF
TRBV3-1/TRBV3-2	.	TRBJ2-1	.	TGTGCCAGCAGCCCCTGGAGCGCGGACAATGAGCAGTTCTTC	CASSPWSADNEQFF
TRBV6-5	.	TRBJ1-5	.	TGTGCCAGCAGGGGAGGAAGCAATCAGCCCCAGCATTTT	CASRGGSNQPQHF
TRBV5-8	.	TRBJ2-7	.	TGTGCCAGCAGCTTGGTTGGCAGGGGTGAGCAGTACTTC	CASSLVGRGEQYF
TRBV6-5	TRBD1	TRBJ1-1	.	TGTGCCAGCAGTCCCGGGACAGGGACCACTGAAGCTTTCTTT	CASSPGTGTTEAFF
TRBV21-1	.	TRBJ1-2	.	TGTGCCAGCAGCAAATGGAGACAGGGGTCCTATGGCTACACCTTC	CASSKWRQGSYGYTF
TRBV18	.	TRBJ2-7	.	TGTGCCAGCTCACCCCAACCAGGGGGGGTCTCCTACGAGCAGTACTTC	CASSPQPGGVSYEQYF
TRBV2	.	TRBJ1-5	.	TGTGCCAGCAGTGTAGATCCCAGAGTATTTCAGCCCCAGCATTTT	CASSVDPRVFQPQHF
TRBV28	.	TRBJ1-5	once	.	CASSSSDRGQRPQHF
TRBV19	TRBD1	TRBJ1-3	.	TGTGCCAGTAGTCCCGGGACAGGGCACGGAAACACCATATATTTT	CASSPGTGHGNTIYF
TRBV20-1	.	TRBJ1-1	.	TGCAGTGCTAGACTGGGGGTAGAAGCTTTCTTT	CSARLGVEAFF
TRBV5-6	TRBD1	TRBJ2-2	once	TGTGCCAGCAGCCGTTCGACAGGGCGGACCGGGGAGCTGTTTTTT	CASSRSTGRTGELFF
TRBV3-1/TRBV3-2	.	TRBJ2-2	once	TGTGCCAGCAGCCCCTCCGAAGCCACCGGGGAGCTGTTTTTT	CASSPSEATGELFF
TRBV7-6	.	TRBJ2-7	.	TGTGCCAGCAGCTTAGGGGGGGGCGGATGGGATTCAATCACCTACGAGCAGTACTTC	CASSLGGGGWDSITYEQYF
TRBV21-1	.	TRBJ2-7	.	TGTGCCAGCAGCAAATTCCGGACAGGGTGCGCCGAGCAGTACTTC	CASSKFRTGCAEQYF
TRBV3-1/TRBV3-2	.	TRBJ2-3	.	TGTGCCAGCAGCCAATCCTACAGCACAGATACGCAGTATTTT	CASSQSYSTDTQYF
TRBV15	.	TRBJ1-1	.	TGTGCCACCAGCAGGACTCAGGGGTACACTGAAGCTTTCTTT	CATSRTQGYTEAFF
TRBV13	.	TRBJ1-6	few	TGTGCCAGCAGCTGGGGCCGGGACATTTCACCCCTCCACTTT	CASSWGRDISPLHF
TRBV2	.	TRBJ2-1	.	TGTGCCAGCAGTGACCAGCGGTGGAATGAGCAGTTCTTC	CASSDQRWNEQFF
TRBV7-6	.	TRBJ2-3	.	TGTGCCAGCAGCAGCTACACACAGTCGACAGATACGCAGTATTTT	CASSSYTQSTDTQYF
TRBV24-1	.	TRBJ2-1	.	TGTGCCACCAGTGATTTGGGGGGCCCCCCACTCTACAATGAGCAGTTCTTC	CATSDLGGPPLYNEQFF
TRBV5-1	TRBD2	TRBJ2-1	.	TGCGCCAGCAGCTTGTCCGCTAGCGGGGCTGTAGGGGAGCAGTTCTTC	CASSLSASGAVGEQFF
TRBV5-6	TRBD1	TRBJ1-4	.	TGTGCCAGCAGCTTACAGGGGAACACTAATGAAAAACTGTTTTTT	CASSLQGNTNEKLFF
TRBV5-1	.	TRBJ1-5	.	TGCGCCAGCAGCTTAAAGGGGGATCAGCCCCAGCATTTT	CASSLKGDQPQHF
TRBV7-3	TRBD1	TRBJ2-5	.	TGTGCCAGCAGCCTGGGACAGCAAGAGACCCAGTACTTC	CASSLGQQETQYF
TRBV10-3	TRBD1	TRBJ2-5	.	TGTGCCATCAGGGGGACAGCAGAAGAGACCCAGTACTTC	CAIRGTAEETQYF
TRBV7-3	.	TRBJ2-5	.	TGTGCCAGCAGCTTCGGACCGGACGCGACCCAGTACTTC	CASSFGPDATQYF
TRBV7-9	.	TRBJ1-6	.	TGTGCCAGCAGTTACAACAATTCACCCCTCCACTTT	CASSYNNSPLHF
TRBV4-1	TRBD1	TRBJ1-2	.	TGCGCCAGCAGACCACAGGGGCCCGCTAGTGGCTACACCTTC	CASRPQGPASGYTF
TRBV19	TRBD2	TRBJ2-2	.	TGTGCCAGTAGTTGGGGGGGTTCGTACACCGGGGAGCTGTTTTTT	CASSWGGSYTGELFF
TRBV6-4	TRBD2	TRBJ2-3	.	TGTGCCAGCAGTGTATTACCGGGCCGGGCAAAGCGGGAACGCACAGATACGCAGTATTTT	CASSVLPGRAKRERTDTQYF
TRBV19	TRBD2	TRBJ2-1	.	TGTGCCAGTAGACCAAGAAGCGGGAGCTCCTACAATGAGCAGTTCTTC	CASRPRSGSSYNEQFF
TRBV28	.	TRBJ2-3	.	TGTGCCAGCAGTTTGGGCGGGCGGGTTTCCTTTGTTACAGATACGCAGTATTTT	CASSLGGRVSFVTDTQYF
TRBV5-1	.	TRBJ1-1	.	TGCGCCAGCAGCAACTCCAGGGGGAACACTGAAGCTTTCTTT	CASSNSRGNTEAFF
TRBV20-1	.	TRBJ1-5	.	TGCAGTGCTAGTGGGGGGCAGGGTCATCAGCCCCAGCATTTT	CSASGGQGHQPQHF
TRBV3-1/TRBV3-2	TRBD1	TRBJ2-7	.	TGTGCCAGCAGCCAAGCGACAGGGGGGTACTACGAGCAGTACTTC	CASSQATGGYYEQYF
TRBV18	TRBD1	TRBJ1-5	.	TGTGCCAGCTCACCGGGGACAGGGGATCAGCCCCAGCATTTT	CASSPGTGDQPQHF
TRBV6-1	.	TRBJ1-5	few	TGTGCCAGCAGTGAAGCAGGGGGAGGTCAGCCCCAGCATTTT	CASSEAGGGQPQHF
TRBV7-9	.	TRBJ1-2	.	TGTGCCAGCAGCCCCCGGGGCGGGGGAAATGGCTACACCTTC	CASSPRGGGNGYTF
TRBV6-1	TRBD1	TRBJ1-2	.	TGTGCCAGCAGTGAAGTAATCGGGACAGACTATGGCTACACCTTC	CASSEVIGTDYGYTF
TRBV23-1	.	TRBJ2-7	.	TGCGCCAGCAGTCGCGAGCAGTACTTC	CASSREQYF
TRBV28	.	TRBJ1-2	.	TGTGCCAGCAGTTTGAACCGAAACTATGGCTACACCTTC	CASSLNRNYGYTF